Below are 26 T cell receptor beta chains sequenced from a single sample in a study of shared clonotypes between healthy human individuals. Measured with immunoSEQ multiplex PCR; TCRdb has only the in-frame clones, and not every one. This table has approximately 2.4 million clones, approximately 96% appearing once. The source material was naive CD4+ T cells sorted from blood. Subset denoted: CD45RA+ positively selected. The receptors derive from a man between 18 and 35 years old in good health.

V gene TRBV25-1 combines with J gene TRBJ2-1; TRBD2 aligns across 8 bases. The CDR3 is 13 residues long. After removal of 7 bases from V and 7 bases from J, the junction contained 6 bases not matched to a gene. CDR1 MGHDK and CDR2 SYGVNS come from the germline V gene. In DNA, the CDR3 is TGTGCCAGCACCGGACTAGCCGGGAATGAGCAGTTCTTC. It is translated as CASTGLAGNEQFF.

The chain recombines TRBV7-8 with TRBJ1-5; possibly TRBD1 for D (5 bases). V lost 4 bases, J lost 2 bases, and 9 bases lay in between. CDR3 size: 14 residues. Germline assignment: CDR1 SGHVS and CDR2 FQNEAQ. The CDR3 nucleotides read TGTGCCAGCAGCTCTTCGGGGGGCAATCAGCCCCAGCATTTT. Its translation: CASSSSGGNQPQHF.

V and J are TRBV6-6 and TRBJ1-5; tentatively, D is TRBD1 (6 bases). Trimming took off 7 bases at V and 9 bases at J, with 13 bases between the two ends. Germline V gene sequence: CDR1 MNHNY, CDR2 SVGAGI (reference sequence). CDR3 size: 12 residues. CDR3 bases: TGTGCCAGCACAGTATGGGGGCGGCCCCAGCATTTT. Translating it yields CASTVWGRPQHF.

This clone appeared a single time. The chain links TRBV29-1 to TRBJ2-5, with a possible D match to TRBD2 (5 bases). The CDR3 is made up of 14 amino acids. CDR1 SQVTM and CDR2 ANQGSEA come from the germline V gene. Trimming shortened V by 2 bases and J by 1 base, and 11 bases separated the two germline ends. CDR3 sequence reads: CSVESGEAQETQYF. The CDR3 DNA follows: TGCAGCGTTGAAAGCGGCGAGGCCCAAGAGACCCAGTACTTC.

This clone was seen only once. V is TRBV5-1 and J is TRBJ2-2; TRBD1 agrees at 9 bases. Trimming cost V 1 base and J 3 bases; bases outside gene matches: 4. The CDR3 runs to 16 residues. CDR1 is SGHRS and CDR2 is YFSETQ in the germline V gene. In DNA, the CDR3 is TGCGCCAGCAGCTTGCCCGGGACAGGGTACACCGGGGAGCTGTTTTTT. Its translation: CASSLPGTGYTGELFF.

The chain joins TRBV7-2 to TRBJ2-5, with TRBD2 identical over 7 bases. CDR1 is SGHTA, CDR2 FQGNSA, per germline. There are 14 residues in the CDR3. The J segment lost 5 bases and the V segment lost 5 bases, leaving 8 bases of the junction unmatched. Written as DNA, the CDR3 is TGTGCCAGCAGCCCGACTAGCTCCGGGGAGACCCAGTACTTC. Its translation is CASSPTSSGETQYF.

The chain carries TRBV6-5 and TRBJ1-5; D might be TRBD1 (6 bases). CDR1 MNHEY and CDR2 SVGAGI come from the germline V gene. The germline V and J ends were trimmed by 2 bases and 7 bases, with 15 bases remaining between them. There are 15 residues in the CDR3. The CDR3 nucleotides are TGTGCCAGCAGTTACGCCCCAGGGGAGGCCCAGCCCCAGCATTTT. Protein: CASSYAPGEAQPQHF.

The chain is built from TRBV28 and TRBJ1-4, with 11 positions matching TRBD1. Looked up from germline, CDR1 is MDHEN and CDR2 is SYDVKM. CDR3 size: 15 residues. V gave up 5 bases and J gave up 4 bases; unmatched junction bases: 3. CDR3 protein: CASSEGTGGNEKLFF. The CDR3 DNA sequence: TGTGCCAGCAGTGAAGGGACAGGGGGTAATGAAAAACTGTTTTTT.

The chain combines TRBV7-9 with TRBJ2-2; D remains ambiguous. The CDR3 runs 14 residues. V was pared by 5 bases and J by 5 bases, with 12 bases between. CDR1 is SEHNR and CDR2 is FQNEAQ in the germline V gene (reference sequence). Here the CDR3 DNA reads TGTGCCAGCAGCCCACCCAAGTGGACCGGGGAGCTGTTTTTT. Protein sequence: CASSPPKWTGELFF.

The gene calls are TRBV7-2 and TRBJ1-6; TRBD1 aligns across 9 bases. The ends lost 0 bases at V and 6 bases at J; junction bases unmatched: 6. Per germline, CDR1 SGHTA and CDR2 FQGNSA. The CDR3 spans 17 residues. CDR3 sequence reads: CASSLATGQGVNSPLHF. CDR3 bases: TGTGCCAGCAGCTTAGCGACGGGACAGGGAGTTAATTCACCCCTCCACTTT.

This chain connects TRBV11-2 to TRBJ1-3; D is ambiguous. The germline V gene encodes CDR1 SGHAT and CDR2 FQNNGV. The CDR3 extends over 17 amino acids. The ends were cut back, 2 bases at V and 0 bases at J, with 14 bases in the middle. Written as DNA, the CDR3 is TGTGCCAGCAGCTTATCGCCGGTGAGAAGCTCTGGAAACACCATATATTTT. Its translation: CASSLSPVRSSGNTIYF. Together with reference TRBV11-2 and TRBJ1-3, the CDR3 gives the full variable domain: EAGVAQSPRYKIIEKRQSVAFWCNPISGHATLYWYQQILGQGPKLLIQFQNNGVVDDSQLPKDRFSAERLKGVDSTLKIQPAKLEDSAVYLCASSLSPVRSSGNTIYFGEGSWLTVV.

The chain recombines TRBV18 with TRBJ1-4, with 9 bases fitting TRBD1. CDR1 is KGHSH and CDR2 is LQKENI in the germline V gene. V lost 3 bases and J lost 8; bases outside the gene matches: 7. The CDR3 runs 15 residues. This chain's CDR3 is CASSPQQGAKEKLFF. The CDR3 DNA follows: TGTGCCAGCTCACCCCAACAGGGGGCGAAGGAAAAACTGTTTTTT.

The rearrangement uses TRBV28 and TRBJ2-5, with a weak D call TRBD1 (5 bases). Germline CDR1 MDHEN, CDR2 SYDVKM. This CDR3 spans 11 amino acids. CDR3 sequence (DNA): TGTGAGGCCAGGGCGCAAGAGACCCAGTACTTC. Translation gives CEARAQETQYF. The full variable domain, with the rest looked up from reference TRBV28 and TRBJ2-5, is DVKVTQSSRYLVKRTGEKVFLECVQDMDHENMFWYRQDPGLGLRLIYFSYDVKMKEKGDIPEGYSVSREKKERFSLILESASTNQTSMYLCEARAQETQYFGPGTRLLVL.

The V gene is TRBV30, the J gene TRBJ1-4; 7 bases align to TRBD1. CDR1 GTSNPN and CDR2 SVGIG come from the germline V gene (reference sequence). V shed 8 bases, J shed 5 bases, and the junction held 8 bases outside the gene matches. There are 13 residues in the CDR3. The CDR3 spells CASAGQPNEKLFF. The CDR3 DNA sequence: TGTGCCAGCGCGGGACAGCCAAATGAAAAACTGTTTTTT.

V gene TRBV7-2 combines with J gene TRBJ2-2, with 7 positions matching TRBD2. Germline V gene sequence: CDR1 SGHTA, CDR2 FQGNSA. The CDR3 is made up of 15 amino acids. With 5 bases clipped from V and 5 bases from J, the junction kept 8 bases outside the gene matches. The CDR3 protein is CASSPRGGDTGELFF. CDR3 nucleotide sequence: TGTGCCAGCAGCCCCCGGGGAGGGGATACCGGGGAGCTGTTTTTT. Drawing the rest from reference TRBV7-2 and TRBJ2-2, the complete variable domain is GAGVSQSPSNKVTEKGKDVELRCDPISGHTALYWYRQSLGQGLEFLIYFQGNSAPDKSGLPSDRFSAERTGGSVSTLTIQRTQQEDSAVYLCASSPRGGDTGELFFGEGSRLTVL.

The rearrangement uses TRBV29-1 and TRBJ1-1; D is undetermined. The CDR3 contains 17 residues. CDR1 is SQVTM and CDR2 is ANQGSEA in the germline V gene. V dropped 3 bases and J dropped 1 base, with 21 bases sitting between them. As DNA, the CDR3 is TGCAGCGTTGACCTGTTGGTGGGGTCGTGGAAGAACACTGAAGCTTTCTTT. Translating gives CSVDLLVGSWKNTEAFF.

Regarding this clone: In the same sample, other DNA sequences code for this CDR3. The chain combines TRBV11-3 with TRBJ2-3; D unresolved. The germline CDR1 and CDR2 sequences are SGHNT and YENEEA. The CDR3 spans 12 residues. V dropped 4 bases and J dropped 2 bases, with 4 bases sitting between them. Here the CDR3 DNA reads TGTGCCAGCAGCTCCCACACAGATACGCAGTATTTT. It yields the protein CASSSHTDTQYF.

This chain uses TRBV11-2 with TRBJ2-1; possibly TRBD1 for D (5 bases). Germline CDR1 SGHAT, CDR2 FQNNGV. The V end lost 3 bases, the J end lost 8 bases, and 8 bases lay between the germline ends. The CDR3 is 12 amino acids. The CDR3 nucleotides read TGTGCCAGCAGCTTTGCAGGGCATGAGCAGTTCTTC. Translated: CASSFAGHEQFF.

The V and J genes are TRBV25-1 and TRBJ1-2; TRBD1 might be the D (6 bases). From germline, CDR1 is MGHDK and CDR2 SYGVNS. The CDR3 spans 17 residues. V was clipped by 3 bases and J by 4 bases, with 21 bases between them. The chain's CDR3 is CASSEPSGVGRGYGYTF. The CDR3 DNA reads as TGTGCCAGCAGTGAGCCGTCAGGGGTGGGTCGGGGCTATGGCTACACCTTC.

V gene TRBV7-9 combines with J gene TRBJ1-5, with D unclear. Trimming cost V 5 bases and J 1 base, with 9 bases left between them. The CDR3 sequence is 14 residues long. Germline lookup yields CDR1 SEHNR and CDR2 FQNEAQ (reference sequence). The CDR3: CASSPVGSNQPQHF. In DNA, the CDR3 is TGTGCCAGCAGCCCAGTAGGGAGCAATCAGCCCCAGCATTTT.

The gene calls are TRBV5-1 and TRBJ2-7; D is unclear. Germline CDR1 SGHRS, CDR2 YFSETQ. CDR3 length: 16 amino acids. Trimming cost V 0 bases and J 6 bases, with 19 bases left between them. The CDR3, as DNA: TGCGCCAGCAGCTTGGCTACTGCGGTGAACTCCCTCGAGCAGTACTTC. Protein: CASSLATAVNSLEQYF.

The CDR3 nucleotides are TGTGCCAGCAAGGTCCCGGGTAATCAGCCCCAGCATTTT. Protein product: CASKVPGNQPQHF. V usage is TRBV2 and J usage is TRBJ1-5; unclear D gene. CDR3 length equals 13 residues. CDR1 is SNHLY, CDR2 FYNNEI, per germline. Trimming left V 7 bases short and J 4 bases short, with 11 bases between.

This chain connects TRBV2 to TRBJ1-6, with TRBD1 as a possible D gene (5 bases). Germline CDR1 SNHLY, CDR2 FYNNEI. This CDR3 is 13 amino acids long. V lost 6 bases, J lost 8 bases, and 11 bases lay in between. The CDR3 DNA sequence: TGTGCCAGCAGGCTCCAGGGAGATTCACCCCTCCACTTT. Translated, it gives CASRLQGDSPLHF.

The gene calls are TRBV10-1 and TRBJ2-3, with 7 positions matching TRBD1. The CDR3 runs to 13 residues. Germline V gene sequence: CDR1 WNHNN, CDR2 SYGVQD (reference sequence). Germline trimming cut 6 bases from V and 6 bases from J; bases unmatched to any gene: 6. The DNA for the CDR3 is TGCGCCAGCAGGGACAGGTTTATGGATACGCAGTATTTT. It is translated as CASRDRFMDTQYF.

A note on this clone: The same CDR3 also results from other DNA sequences found in this sample. The V gene is TRBV28, the J gene TRBJ2-7, with 13 positions matching TRBD2. The CDR3 consists of 15 residues. Germline lookup yields CDR1 MDHEN and CDR2 SYDVKM. J gave up 2 bases and V 3 bases, and 1 base lay outside the gene matches. The CDR3 region has the DNA TGTGCCAGCAGTTTGGGACTAGCGGGGACCTACGAGCAGTACTTC. Amino acid sequence: CASSLGLAGTYEQYF.

V is TRBV7-2 and J is TRBJ2-7; 8 bases match TRBD2. Germline V gene data show CDR1 as SGHTA and CDR2 as FQGNSA. CDR3 size: 16 residues. The V and J ends lost 5 bases and 1 base, in that order; junction bases with no gene match: 10. CDR3 bases: TGTGCCAGCAGCCTAATTTCGGGCGGGGGGTCCTACGAGCAGTACTTC. Protein: CASSLISGGGSYEQYF.